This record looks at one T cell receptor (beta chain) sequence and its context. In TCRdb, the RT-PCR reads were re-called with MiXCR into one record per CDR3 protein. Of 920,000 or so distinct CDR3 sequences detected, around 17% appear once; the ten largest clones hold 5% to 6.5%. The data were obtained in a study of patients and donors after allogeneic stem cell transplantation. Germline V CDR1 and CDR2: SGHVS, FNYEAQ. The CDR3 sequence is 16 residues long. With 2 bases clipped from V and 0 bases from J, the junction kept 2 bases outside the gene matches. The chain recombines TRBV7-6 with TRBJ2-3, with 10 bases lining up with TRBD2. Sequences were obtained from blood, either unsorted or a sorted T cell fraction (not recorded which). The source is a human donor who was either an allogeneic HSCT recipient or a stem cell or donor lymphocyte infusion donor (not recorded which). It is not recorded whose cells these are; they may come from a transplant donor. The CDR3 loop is CASSLLSGGSTDTQYF. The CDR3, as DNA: TGTGCCAGCAGCTTACTTAGCGGGGGGAGCACAGATACGCAGTATTTT.